This is a list of T cell receptor beta chains from one sample in a study of blood T cell repertoires in COVID-19. Some clones are missing from TCRdb's copy, which holds only in-frame ones; the method was immunoSEQ multiplex PCR. The sample shows some 88,000 clones, 65% to 90% of them seen only once. The sequencing input was peripheral blood. The receptors originated from a man in his 60s with acute or convalescent COVID-19. Each CDR3 is given with its conserved first and last residue. Fields, in order: V gene, D gene, clone size, J gene, CDR3 protein, CDR3 DNA. D genes are given only for firm matches. Where a row states a size, it is once, few, many or the class of an expanded clone; other rows omit it.

>TRBV2|-|-|TRBJ1-5
CATRFGASGNQPQHF
TGTGCCACCCGGTTTGGGGCGTCGGGCAATCAGCCCCAGCATTTT
>TRBV7-2|-|once|TRBJ2-5
CASSPAGAIETQYF
TGTGCCAGCAGCCCGGCGGGGGCGATCGAGACCCAGTACTTC
>TRBV3-1/TRBV3-2|-|-|TRBJ2-7
CASSHSGSAHEQYF
TGTGCCAGCAGCCATTCTGGCTCTGCCCACGAGCAGTACTTC
>TRBV29-1|-|-|TRBJ2-7
CSVAFDRSYEQYF
TGCAGCGTCGCCTTCGACAGATCCTACGAGCAGTACTTC
>TRBV7-9|-|-|TRBJ1-2
CASRYDGTFSYGYTF
TGTGCCAGCAGGTACGACGGGACATTTAGCTATGGCTACACCTTC
>TRBV4-1|-|-|TRBJ1-5
CASSQVFGTRQPQHF
TGCGCCAGCAGCCAAGTTTTTGGTACCAGACAGCCCCAGCATTTT
>TRBV2|TRBD1|-|TRBJ2-3
CASGPGTGGVDTQYF
TGTGCCAGCGGCCCCGGGACAGGGGGCGTAGATACGCAGTATTTT
>TRBV19|-|-|TRBJ1-5
CASKSYTDPNQPQHF
TGTGCCAGCAAATCTTATACAGATCCCAATCAGCCCCAGCATTTT
>TRBV5-1|-|-|TRBJ2-2
CASSLESGKGGELFF
TGCGCCAGCAGCTTGGAGTCCGGGAAGGGCGGGGAGCTGTTTTTT
>TRBV9|TRBD1|-|TRBJ2-7
CASSPSPRDRGSYEQYF
TGTGCCAGCAGCCCCAGCCCCCGGGACAGGGGGAGCTACGAGCAGTACTTC
>TRBV6-2/TRBV6-3|TRBD1|few|TRBJ1-1
CASSYTGGTEAFF
TGTGCCAGCAGTTACACAGGGGGCACTGAAGCTTTCTTT
>TRBV30|-|-|TRBJ1-5
CAWSAQGYQPQHF
TGTGCCTGGAGTGCACAGGGCTATCAGCCCCAGCATTTT
>TRBV7-2|TRBD1|once|TRBJ1-2
CASSSRQGEDYGYTF
TGTGCCAGCAGCTCACGACAGGGGGAAGACTATGGCTACACCTTC
>TRBV10-3|TRBD2|-|TRBJ2-1
CAISVYVAGGGNNEQFF
TGTGCCATCAGTGTGTATGTAGCGGGAGGGGGTAACAATGAGCAGTTCTTC
>TRBV29-1|-|once|TRBJ2-5
CSVVPQQETQYF
TGCAGCGTTGTTCCTCAGCAAGAGACCCAGTACTTC
>TRBV5-1|TRBD2|-|TRBJ2-2
CASSLVPGGEIGELFF
TGCGCCAGCAGCTTGGTTCCGGGAGGGGAGATCGGGGAGCTGTTTTTT
>TRBV30|TRBD1|-|TRBJ1-2
CAWSQGLGQGPGYTF
TGTGCCTGGAGTCAAGGGCTCGGACAGGGGCCTGGCTACACCTTC
>TRBV30|-|-|TRBJ1-5
CAWSNREGQPQHF
TGTGCCTGGAGTAACAGGGAAGGCCAGCCCCAGCATTTT
>TRBV6-6|-|-|TRBJ1-2
CASSTGDGSFYGYTF
TGTGCCAGCAGTACCGGGGATGGGAGTTTTTATGGCTACACCTTC
>TRBV19|TRBD1|-|TRBJ1-2
CASSLDRGRDGYTF
TGTGCCAGTAGCCTCGACAGGGGAAGGGATGGCTACACCTTC
>TRBV30|-|-|TRBJ1-1
CAWSVREGTEAFF
TGTGCCTGGAGTGTACGGGAGGGCACTGAAGCTTTCTTT
>TRBV12-3/TRBV12-4|-|-|TRBJ2-7
CASSLGMGWEQYF
TGTGCCAGCAGTCTCGGGATGGGGTGGGAGCAGTACTTC